Presented here are 10 T cell receptor beta chains from one specimen sequenced in a study of cytomegalovirus exposure and HLA in healthy donors. The PCR made use of 60 Vbeta and 13 Jbeta primers. The method was immunoSEQ multiplex PCR; TCRdb's version includes in-frame clones alone and lacks a portion of them. The sample consists of 150,000 to 200,000 clones, approximately 80% of them appearing once. Material for sequencing was PBMCs. These receptors were obtained from a woman aged 30 to 39 in good health and CMV-seropositive.

This chain uses TRBV27 with TRBJ1-4; no clear D. The CDR3 totals 14 residues. Trimming cost V 5 bases and J 7 bases, with 14 bases left between them. The germline V gene encodes CDR1 MNHEY and CDR2 SMNVEV (reference sequence). The chain's CDR3 is CASSPTPRGEKLFF. For the CDR3, the DNA is TGTGCCAGCAGTCCCACCCCGCGCGGTGAAAAACTGTTTTTT. The variable domain in full, with the rest retrieved from reference TRBV27 and TRBJ1-4, is EAQVTQNPRYLITVTGKKLTVTCSQNMNHEYMSWYRQDPGLGLRQIYYSMNVEVTDKGDVPEGYKVSRKEKRNFPLILESPSPNQTSLYFCASSPTPRGEKLFFGSGTQLSVL.

Of note for this clone: The junction departs from the called germline gene at one end, perhaps through a read error. The chain couples TRBV29-1 to TRBJ2-7, with 8 bases identical to TRBD1. The CDR3 has 9 amino acids. Germline V gene data show CDR1 as SQVTM and CDR2 as ANQGSEA. CDR3 sequence reads: CSVEGDRGF. CDR3 nucleotides: TGCAGCGTTGAGGGTGACAGGGGTTTC.

This clone was detected only a few times. The V and J genes are TRBV19 and TRBJ1-2; 7 bases align to TRBD1. Trimming took 7 bases from V and 2 from J; bases not matched to a gene: 4. Germline values: CDR1 LNHDA, CDR2 SQIVND (reference sequence). CDR3 length: 13 amino acids. As DNA, the CDR3 is TGTGCCAGTATAACGACAGGGAACTATGGCTACACCTTC. Protein sequence: CASITTGNYGYTF.

The chain uses TRBV5-1 and TRBJ2-1; D is possibly TRBD2 (6 bases). The germline CDR1 and CDR2 sequences are SGHRS and YFSETQ. The CDR3 spans 14 residues. V was shortened by 1 base and J by 9 bases, with 14 bases between the two germline ends. In DNA, the CDR3 is TGCGCCAGCAGCTTGTTCTTAGCGGCCGGTGAGCAGTTCTTC. It yields the protein CASSLFLAAGEQFF. The full variable domain, completed using reference TRBV5-1 and TRBJ2-1, is KAGVTQTPRYLIKTRGQQVTLSCSPISGHRSVSWYQQTPGQGLQFLFEYFSETQRNKGNFPGRFSGRQFSNSRSEMNVSTLELGDSALYLCASSLFLAAGEQFFGPGTRLTVL.

In its sample, this clone was seen a few times. This sequence joins TRBV5-4 and TRBJ2-1; the match to TRBD2 covers 13 bases. Germline-derived CDR1 and CDR2 are SGHNT and YYREEE (reference sequence). V was clipped by 3 bases and J by 3 bases; unmatched bases: 3. The CDR3 extends over 16 amino acids. The CDR3 nucleotides read TGTGCCAGCAGCTCAAGGACTAGCGGGGGCTACAATGAGCAGTTCTTC. Amino acid sequence: CASSSRTSGGYNEQFF. Together with reference TRBV5-4 and TRBJ2-1, the CDR3 gives the full variable domain: ETGVTQSPTHLIKTRGQQVTLRCSSQSGHNTVSWYQQALGQGPQFIFQYYREEENGRGNFPPRFSGLQFPNYSSELNVNALELDDSALYLCASSSRTSGGYNEQFFGPGTRLTVL.

V is TRBV4-2 and J is TRBJ2-5, with 12 bases identical to TRBD1. CDR1 and CDR2 (germline): LGHNA, YNFKEQ. Trimming removed 1 base from V and 0 bases from J; junction bases left unmatched: 6. CDR3 length: 18 residues. CDR3 DNA: TGTGCCAGCAGCCAAGCGGGGACAGGGGGCGGTTACCAAGAGACCCAGTACTTC. This sequence encodes CASSQAGTGGGYQETQYF.

The J gene is TRBJ2-5, the V gene TRBV6-5, with D hard to call. The end of the DNA is better explained by TRBJ2-7, so the J call may be wrong. Per the germline V gene, CDR1 is MNHEY and CDR2 is SVGAGI. There are 14 residues in the CDR3. CDR3 residues: CASSSYATSYEQYF. The CDR3 region has the DNA TGTGCCAGCAGTTCTTACGCGACATCCTACGAGCAGTACTTC.

The chain is built from TRBV7-2 and TRBJ2-5; possibly TRBD2 for D (6 bases). The CDR3 spans 13 residues. Per the germline V gene, CDR1 is SGHTA and CDR2 is FQGNSA. Trimming took 3 bases from V and 4 from J, leaving 9 bases between them. The CDR3, as DNA: TGTGCCAGCAGCTTTGGAGGGCCAGAGACCCAGTACTTC. Translated: CASSFGGPETQYF.

Only a few counts were recorded for this clone. The chain combines TRBV7-2 with TRBJ2-7; TRBD1 aligns across 8 bases. The CDR3 extends over 12 amino acids. CDR1 and CDR2 (germline): SGHTA, FQGNSA. With 3 bases clipped from V and 6 bases from J, the junction kept 1 base outside the gene matches. The DNA for the CDR3 is TGTGCCAGCAGCTTCAGGGGGCGCGAGCAGTACTTC. Translating it yields CASSFRGREQYF.

The chain combines TRBV5-4 with TRBJ2-3; 9 positions match TRBD2. Germline V gives CDR1 SGHNT, CDR2 YYREEE (reference sequence). The CDR3 spans 13 residues. J lost 1 base, V lost 8 bases, and 2 bases had no gene match. CDR3 DNA: TGTGCCAGTAAGCGGGGGGGCACAGATACGCAGTATTTT. Translation gives CASKRGGTDTQYF.